The 30 T cell receptor beta chains below come from one sample, sequenced in a study of Tregs in tolerant kidney transplant recipients. The data were produced by immunoSEQ multiplex PCR, yet TCRdb's version contains in-frame clones alone and is incomplete. The sample includes about 240,000 clones, roughly four fifths of them seen just once. The sample comprised CD4+ T cells from blood. These receptors were collected from a human donor in good health.

The V and J genes are TRBV15 and TRBJ1-5, with D maybe TRBD1 (5 bases). This CDR3 spans 15 amino acids. With 1 base removed from V and 0 bases from J, the gap between germline ends came to 7 bases. Germline CDR1 reads LNHNV; CDR2 reads YYDKDF (reference sequence). CDR3: CATSRGRVSNQPQHF. CDR3 nucleotide sequence: TGTGCCACCAGCAGAGGCAGGGTTAGCAATCAGCCCCAGCATTTT.

There are a few counts of this clone. The V and J genes are TRBV6-1 and TRBJ2-2; D gene ambiguous. Per the germline V gene, CDR1 is MNHNS and CDR2 is SASEGT. V gave up 6 bases and J gave up 6 bases, with 8 bases separating them. CDR3 length equals 12 residues. DNA of the CDR3: TGTGCCAGCAGCCACTCAGCCGGGGAGCTGTTTTTT. Translated: CASSHSAGELFF.

V is TRBV11-3 and J is TRBJ2-7; TRBD2 agrees at 7 bases. The CDR3 is made up of 13 amino acids. Germline V gene lookup returns CDR1 SGHNT and CDR2 YENEEA. V dropped 5 bases and J dropped 7; count of bases not matched to a gene: 8. This CDR3 reads CASSPGLGHEQYF. The CDR3 nucleotides are TGTGCCAGCAGCCCCGGACTAGGCCATGAGCAGTACTTC. The entire variable domain, with the rest obtained from reference TRBV11-3 and TRBJ2-7, is as follows: EAGVVQSPRYKIIEKKQPVAFWCNPISGHNTLYWYLQNLGQGPELLIRYENEEAVDDSQLPKDRFSAERLKGVDSTLKIQPAELGDSAVYLCASSPGLGHEQYFGPGTRLTVT.

DNA for the CDR3: TGTGCCAGCAGCCCAGGGACAGGGCAAGAGACCCAGTACTTC. Residues: CASSPGTGQETQYF. The chain has TRBV5-8 and TRBJ2-5; 9 bases fit TRBD1. CDR3 length: 14 residues. The V segment lost 4 bases and the J segment 2 bases; nucleotides outside the gene matches: 3. Germline CDR1 reads SGHTS; CDR2 reads YDEGEE.

This chain joins TRBV2 and TRBJ2-1, with D maybe TRBD2 (6 bases). In germline, CDR1 is SNHLY, CDR2 FYNNEI. The germline V and J ends were trimmed by 5 bases and 7 bases, with 18 bases remaining between them. The CDR3 spans 15 residues. The CDR3 bases are TGTGCCAGCAGTCCGCGGGGTTTACTAGGGAATGAGCAGTTCTTC. This codes for CASSPRGLLGNEQFF.

The rearrangement joins TRBV11-2 to TRBJ2-1; tentative D call: TRBD1 (5 bases). The ends were cut back, 8 bases at V and 3 bases at J, with 14 bases in the middle. The germline V gene has CDR1 SGHAT and CDR2 FQNNGV. This CDR3 has 14 residues. This chain's CDR3 is CASARASFYNEQFF. CDR3 bases: TGTGCCAGCGCCAGGGCCTCTTTCTACAATGAGCAGTTCTTC.

This chain uses TRBV19 with TRBJ1-4; unclear D gene. The germline CDR1 and CDR2 sequences are LNHDA and SQIVND (reference sequence). CDR3 length equals 13 residues. V lost 6 bases, J lost 6 bases, and 11 bases lay in between. CDR3 residues: CASRPDLDEKLFF. CDR3 DNA sequence: TGTGCCAGTAGACCGGACCTTGATGAAAAACTGTTTTTT.

The J gene is TRBJ2-1, the V gene TRBV18; 8 bases fit TRBD2. The germline V gene encodes CDR1 KGHSH and CDR2 LQKENI. The ends lost 2 bases at V and 5 bases at J; junction bases unmatched: 5. CDR3 size: 15 residues. The CDR3 DNA reads TGTGCCAGCTCACCATATACAGCGGGAGACAATGAGCAGTTCTTC. Translation: CASSPYTAGDNEQFF.

The V gene is TRBV30, the J gene TRBJ1-5; D call uncertain. Germline V CDR1 and CDR2: GTSNPN, SVGIG (reference sequence). The CDR3 totals 14 residues. V shed 7 bases and J shed 7 bases, with 20 bases lying between them. The CDR3 DNA reads TGTGCCTATACGTCTCGGCCGGATGGGCAGCCCCAGCATTTT. It yields the protein CAYTSRPDGQPQHF.

The rearrangement links TRBV5-4 to TRBJ2-7; 13 nucleotides match TRBD2. Germline V CDR1 and CDR2: SGHNT, YYREEE (reference sequence). With V trimmed by 5 bases and J by 7 bases, 12 bases remained unmatched. This CDR3 spans 16 amino acids. CDR3 sequence reads: CASRSGGTSGKGEQYF. The CDR3 region has the DNA TGTGCCAGCAGATCGGGTGGGACTAGCGGGAAGGGGGAGCAGTACTTC.

The chain links TRBV27 to TRBJ1-2; weak D call: TRBD1 (5 bases). CDR3 length equals 14 residues. The V gene lost 5 bases and the J gene lost 4 bases, with 14 bases spanning the gap. CDR1 and CDR2 (germline): MNHEY, SMNVEV (reference sequence). In nucleotides, the CDR3 is TGTGCCAGCAGTCCTCGGCAGGGCAGCTATGGCTACACCTTC. It codes for CASSPRQGSYGYTF.

The J gene is TRBJ2-5, the V gene TRBV9; D gene unclear. The germline V gene has CDR1 SGDLS and CDR2 YYNGEE. V was shortened by 0 bases and J by 1 base, with 13 bases between the two germline ends. The CDR3 spans 16 residues. The CDR3 nucleotides read TGTGCCAGCAGCGTAGGAGAGGTGGGCGGCCAAGAGACCCAGTACTTC. This translates into CASSVGEVGGQETQYF.

This clone was seen a single time. V gene TRBV25-1 combines with J gene TRBJ2-5; 8 positions agree with TRBD1. The V segment lost 0 bases and the J segment 7 bases; nucleotides outside the gene matches: 7. This CDR3 region has 15 residues. CDR1 MGHDK and CDR2 SYGVNS come from the germline V gene. CDR3 sequence (DNA): TGTGCCAGCAGTGAATATTGGACAGGGTCAGCGACCCAGTACTTC. It translates to CASSEYWTGSATQYF.

The chain links TRBV21-1 to TRBJ2-5; TRBD1, the table's D call, was not compared with the DNA. TRBV21-1 is designated a pseudogene. The CDR3 is made up of 12 amino acids. The CDR3 loop is CASSKGQKTQYF. CDR3 sequence (DNA): TGTGCCAGCAGCAAAGGACAGAAGACCCAGTACTTC.

The rearrangement joins TRBV5-3 to TRBJ1-3; no clear D gene. TRBV5-3 is designated an ORF whose function remains uncertain. With 1 base removed from V and 0 bases from J, the gap between germline ends came to 11 bases. The CDR3 consists of 16 residues. CDR3 residues: CARSLLGRYSGNTIYF. Written as DNA, the CDR3 is TGTGCCAGAAGCTTGCTGGGAAGGTACTCTGGAAACACCATATATTTT.

This clone was picked up a small number of times. J is TRBJ2-1 and V is TRBV19; no clear D. The CDR3 sequence is 14 residues long. The germline V gene encodes CDR1 LNHDA and CDR2 SQIVND (reference sequence). V shed 1 base and J shed 7 bases, with 11 bases lying between them. Here the CDR3 reads CASSIVTRRNEQFF. The CDR3 DNA reads TGTGCCAGTAGTATAGTTACCCGCCGGAATGAGCAGTTCTTC. Full variable domain (missing parts from reference TRBV19 and TRBJ2-1): DGGITQSPKYLFRKEGQNVTLSCEQNLNHDAMYWYRQDPGQGLRLIYYSQIVNDFQKGDIAEGYSVSREKKESFPLTVTSAQKNPTAFYLCASSIVTRRNEQFFGPGTRLTVL.

This chain uses TRBV18 with TRBJ1-6, with 7 bases identical to TRBD1. V gave up 3 bases and J gave up 10 bases; unmatched junction bases: 15. Germline-derived CDR1 and CDR2 are KGHSH and LQKENI. The CDR3 sequence is 17 residues long. The CDR3 region has the DNA TGTGCCAGCTCACCGTCGCTCCCCGGGACAGCTTTCTCACCCCTCCACTTT. Translating gives CASSPSLPGTAFSPLHF.

The chain employs TRBV5-1 and TRBJ2-1; TRBD2 matches at 8 bases. V was clipped by 0 bases and J by 5 bases; unmatched bases: 4. Germline V CDR1 and CDR2: SGHRS, YFSETQ. The CDR3 covers 15 residues. CDR3 sequence: CASSLGLALNNEQFF. CDR3 DNA: TGCGCCAGCAGCTTGGGACTAGCGTTGAACAATGAGCAGTTCTTC. Full variable domain (remainder filled in from reference TRBV5-1 and TRBJ2-1): KAGVTQTPRYLIKTRGQQVTLSCSPISGHRSVSWYQQTPGQGLQFLFEYFSETQRNKGNFPGRFSGRQFSNSRSEMNVSTLELGDSALYLCASSLGLALNNEQFFGPGTRLTVL.

This chain joins TRBV7-8 and TRBJ2-2; D not resolved. Trimming shortened V by 3 bases and J by 3 bases, and 14 bases separated the two germline ends. The length of the CDR3 is 16 residues. Germline lookup yields CDR1 SGHVS and CDR2 FQNEAQ. CDR3 residues: CASSLLKGAYTGELFF. The CDR3 DNA follows: TGTGCCAGCAGCTTGCTGAAAGGCGCCTACACCGGGGAGCTGTTTTTT. Full variable domain (outside the CDR3, taken from reference TRBV7-8 and TRBJ2-2): GAGVSQSPRYKVAKRGQDVALRCDPISGHVSLFWYQQALGQGPEFLTYFQNEAQLDKSGLPSDRFFAERPEGSVSTLKIQRTQQEDSAVYLCASSLLKGAYTGELFFGEGSRLTVL.

J is TRBJ2-7 and V is TRBV27, with D perhaps TRBD2 (6 bases). CDR1 is MNHEY, CDR2 SMNVEV, per germline (reference sequence). The CDR3 loop spans 15 amino acids. Trimming cost V 3 bases and J 2 bases, with 14 bases left between them. The CDR3 region is CASSFSASVTYEQYF. CDR3 nucleotide sequence: TGTGCCAGCAGTTTCTCGGCTAGCGTGACCTACGAGCAGTACTTC.

The gene calls are TRBV5-1 and TRBJ2-2, with 7 bases fitting TRBD1. From germline, CDR1 is SGHRS and CDR2 YFSETQ. The CDR3 is made up of 15 amino acids. V shed 4 bases and J 7 bases; nucleotides not matched to a gene: 10. The CDR3 loop is CASSIQLSGGGELFF. DNA for the CDR3: TGCGCCAGCAGCATACAACTATCAGGGGGCGGGGAGCTGTTTTTT.

This clone was seen only once. The V and J genes are TRBV5-1 and TRBJ1-2; 8 nucleotides align to TRBD1. The junction had 11 bases not matched to a gene; V was cut back by 4 bases and J by 3 bases. Germline V CDR1 and CDR2: SGHRS, YFSETQ. CDR3 length equals 16 residues. The CDR3 bases are TGCGCCAGCAGCCTGGTCTACAGGGGGTCCGACTATGGCTACACCTTC. Translated: CASSLVYRGSDYGYTF.

The V and J genes are TRBV6-6 and TRBJ1-5, with D perhaps TRBD1 (5 bases). V was trimmed by 6 bases and J by 2 bases, leaving 14 bases between them. The germline V gene has CDR1 MNHNY and CDR2 SVGAGI (reference sequence). The CDR3 is 15 residues long. CDR3 protein: CASRGAPSGNQPQHF. The CDR3 nucleotides are TGTGCCAGCAGAGGGGCCCCGTCGGGCAATCAGCCCCAGCATTTT.

The chain joins TRBV19 to TRBJ1-2; 12 bases fit TRBD1. The CDR3 loop spans 13 amino acids. CDR1 is LNHDA, CDR2 SQIVND, per germline (reference sequence). The trim removed 7 bases at V and 8 bases at J, leaving 5 bases unmatched. CDR3 region: CASKMGQGAGYTF. The CDR3 region has the DNA TGTGCCAGTAAGATGGGACAGGGGGCCGGCTACACCTTC.

V gene TRBV19 combines with J gene TRBJ2-7, with 12 bases fitting TRBD1. There are 16 residues in the CDR3. Germline assignment: CDR1 LNHDA and CDR2 SQIVND (reference sequence). V shed 4 bases, J shed 6 bases, and the junction held 10 bases outside the gene matches. CDR3 sequence reads: CASSKGQGARLSEQYF. The CDR3 nucleotides read TGTGCCAGTAGTAAGGGACAGGGGGCGCGTTTGTCCGAGCAGTACTTC.

DNA of the CDR3: TGTGCCATCTCAATGGGCTACGAGCAGTACTTC. It encodes CAISMGYEQYF. The rearrangement links TRBV10-3 to TRBJ2-7; D gene ambiguous. Germline assignment: CDR1 ENHRY and CDR2 SYGVKD. Trimming removed 8 bases from V and 3 bases from J, with 8 bases in between. The CDR3 covers 11 residues.

V is TRBV20-1 and J is TRBJ1-1, with a tentative D call TRBD1 (5 bases). Germline values: CDR1 DFQATT, CDR2 SNEGSKA (reference sequence). The CDR3 is made up of 11 amino acids. Trimming removed 1 base from V and 7 bases from J, with 7 bases in between. The CDR3 spells CSARGQLEAFF. CDR3 nucleotide sequence: TGCAGTGCTAGAGGACAGCTTGAAGCTTTCTTT.

The rearrangement uses TRBV19 and TRBJ2-7; a weak D match, TRBD2 (6 bases). Germline V lookup: CDR1 LNHDA, CDR2 SQIVND (reference sequence). The V end was cut by 6 bases, the J end by 0 bases, with 12 bases between. The CDR3 extends over 14 amino acids. The CDR3 nucleotides read TGTGCCAGTAGCTCGGGGGTGGGCTCCTACGAGCAGTACTTC. This encodes CASSSGVGSYEQYF.

The rearrangement uses TRBV2 and TRBJ2-5; TRBD2 matches at 11 bases. V lost 4 bases, J lost 5 bases, and 3 bases stayed unmatched. This CDR3 region has 14 residues. Germline-derived CDR1 and CDR2 are SNHLY and FYNNEI. CDR3 DNA sequence: TGTGCCAGCAGTGGACTAGCGGGAAGCGAGACCCAGTACTTC. It is translated as CASSGLAGSETQYF.

The chain combines TRBV5-8 with TRBJ1-1; no clear D gene. In germline, CDR1 is SGHTS, CDR2 YDEGEE. The V gene lost 0 bases and the J gene lost 6 bases, with 9 bases spanning the gap. The CDR3 runs 13 residues. The CDR3, as DNA: TGTGCCAGCAGCTTGGGGGCCGTTCCTGAAGCTTTCTTT. Translated, it gives CASSLGAVPEAFF.